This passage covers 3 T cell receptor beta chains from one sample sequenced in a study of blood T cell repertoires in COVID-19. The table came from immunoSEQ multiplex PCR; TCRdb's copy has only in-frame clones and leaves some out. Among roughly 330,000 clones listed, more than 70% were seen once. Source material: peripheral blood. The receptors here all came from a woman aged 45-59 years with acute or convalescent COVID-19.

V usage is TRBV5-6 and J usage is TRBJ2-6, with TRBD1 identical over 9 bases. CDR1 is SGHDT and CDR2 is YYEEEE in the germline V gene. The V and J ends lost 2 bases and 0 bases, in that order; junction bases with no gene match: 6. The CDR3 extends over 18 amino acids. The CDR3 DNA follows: TGTGCCAGCAGCTTACCCGGGACAGGGTACTCTGGGGCCAACGTCCTGACTTTC. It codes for CASSLPGTGYSGANVLTF.

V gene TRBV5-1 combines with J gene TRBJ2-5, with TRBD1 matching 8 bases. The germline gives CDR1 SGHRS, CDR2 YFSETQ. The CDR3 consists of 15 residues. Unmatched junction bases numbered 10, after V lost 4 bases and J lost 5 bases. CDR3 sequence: CASSLTLTGVETQYF. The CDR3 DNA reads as TGCGCCAGCAGCCTGACACTGACAGGGGTGGAGACCCAGTACTTC.

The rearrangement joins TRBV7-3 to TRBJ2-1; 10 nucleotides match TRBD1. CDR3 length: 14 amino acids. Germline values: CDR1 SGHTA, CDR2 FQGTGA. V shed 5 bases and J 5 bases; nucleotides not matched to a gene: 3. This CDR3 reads CASSAGTGDNEQFF. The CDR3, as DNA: TGTGCCAGCAGCGCCGGGACAGGGGACAATGAGCAGTTCTTC.